This T cell receptor beta chain derives from a study of neoadjuvant anti-PD-1 for oral cavity cancer. Six replicates per PBMC sample, mostly from approximately 0.45 ug of genomic DNA. Libraries were prepared by immunoSEQ multiplex PCR; TCRdb keeps only in-frame clonotypes and omits some of them. The table lists about 62,000 clones, approximately 79% of them singletons. This clone has at least ten counts. This receptor was taken from a person aged 40-85 years with oral cavity squamous cell carcinoma. The sample consisted of PBMCs, taken before nivolumab (anti-PD-1) treatment.

The CDR3 here is CASSTSTGQGTGELFF. The CDR3 region has the DNA TGCGCCAGCAGCACCTCGACAGGGCAGGGGACCGGGGAGCTGTTTTTT. The genes are TRBV5-1 and TRBJ2-2; 7 bases are a match to TRBD1. The CDR3 spans 16 residues. The germline gives CDR1 SGHRS, CDR2 YFSETQ. V was pared by 4 bases and J by 5 bases, with 11 bases of the junction left unmatched. Full variable domain (remainder filled in from reference TRBV5-1 and TRBJ2-2): KAGVTQTPRYLIKTRGQQVTLSCSPISGHRSVSWYQQTPGQGLQFLFEYFSETQRNKGNFPGRFSGRQFSNSRSEMNVSTLELGDSALYLCASSTSTGQGTGELFFGEGSRLTVL.